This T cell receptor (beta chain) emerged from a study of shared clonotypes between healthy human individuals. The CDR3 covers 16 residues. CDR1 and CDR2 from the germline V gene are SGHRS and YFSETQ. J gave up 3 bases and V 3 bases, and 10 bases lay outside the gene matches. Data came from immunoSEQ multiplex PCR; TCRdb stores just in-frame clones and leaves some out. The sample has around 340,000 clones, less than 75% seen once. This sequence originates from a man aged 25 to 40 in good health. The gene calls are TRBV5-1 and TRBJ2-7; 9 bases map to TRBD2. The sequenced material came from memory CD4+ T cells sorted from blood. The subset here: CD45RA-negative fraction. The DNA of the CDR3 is TGCGCCAGCAGCTGGGGAGGGGGTAGCGGGAGCTACGAGCAGTACTTC. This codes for CASSWGGGSGSYEQYF.